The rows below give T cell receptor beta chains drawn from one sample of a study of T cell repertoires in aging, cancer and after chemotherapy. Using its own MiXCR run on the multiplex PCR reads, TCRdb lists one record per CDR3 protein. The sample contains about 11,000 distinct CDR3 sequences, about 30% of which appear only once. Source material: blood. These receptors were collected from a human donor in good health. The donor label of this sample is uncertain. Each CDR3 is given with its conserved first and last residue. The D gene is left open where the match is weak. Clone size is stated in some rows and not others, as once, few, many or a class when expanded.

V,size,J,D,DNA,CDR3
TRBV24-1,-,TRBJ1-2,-,TGTGCCACCAGTGATTCCGGGACAATTGGCTACACCTTC,CATSDSGTIGYTF
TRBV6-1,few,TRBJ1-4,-,TGTGCCAGCTTATTTTGGGGGCTCGGTGAAAAACTGTTTTTT,CASLFWGLGEKLFF
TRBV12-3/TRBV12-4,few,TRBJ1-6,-,TGTGCCAGCAGTTTAGCCGGGAGCCCGGGTTCACCCCTCCACTTT,CASSLAGSPGSPLHF
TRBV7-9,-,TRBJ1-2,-,TGTGCCAGCTTGAGGGTAGGGGGAGGCGGCTACACCTTC,CASLRVGGGGYTF
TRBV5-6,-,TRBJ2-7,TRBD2,TGTGCCAGCAGCTCCTTGAAGACTAGCGGGAGGGAGTTGTACGAGCAGTACTTC,CASSSLKTSGRELYEQYF
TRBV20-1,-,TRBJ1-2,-,TGCAGTGCCGGCGGACAGACGAACTATGGCTACACCTTC,CSAGGQTNYGYTF
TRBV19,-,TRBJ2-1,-,TGTGCCAGTAGTCTACAGGGTAGGTCCTACAATGAGCAGTTCTTC,CASSLQGRSYNEQFF
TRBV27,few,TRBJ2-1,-,TGTGCCAGCAGCCCGTCCCGGGGCCCTTATGAGCAGTTCTTC,CASSPSRGPYEQFF
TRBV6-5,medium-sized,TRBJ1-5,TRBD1,TGTGCCAGCGGAACATCCGGGACAGGGGTTAATCAGCCCCAGCATTTT,CASGTSGTGVNQPQHF
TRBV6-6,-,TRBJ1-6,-,TGTGCCAGCAGACCCGGGAAATCACCCCTCCACTTT,CASRPGKSPLHF
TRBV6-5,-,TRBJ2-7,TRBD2,TGTGCCAGCAGGCTGGGGGGGACTTCCTACGAGCAGTACTTC,CASRLGGTSYEQYF
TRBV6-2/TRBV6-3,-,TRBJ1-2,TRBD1,TGTGCCAGCAGTTACGTGCAGGGGGCTACGCGCCCCTATGGCTACACCTTC,CASSYVQGATRPYGYTF
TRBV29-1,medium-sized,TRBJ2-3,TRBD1,TGCAGCGTTGATGTCAGGGACAGGGGAACAGATACGCAGTATTTT,CSVDVRDRGTDTQYF
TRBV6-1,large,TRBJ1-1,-,TGTGCCAGCAGCGGGGGGTACATGAACACTGAAGCTTTCTTT,CASSGGYMNTEAFF
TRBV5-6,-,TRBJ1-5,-,TGTGCCAGCAGCCCTAGACGGCTCGGTCAGCCCCAGCATTTT,CASSPRRLGQPQHF
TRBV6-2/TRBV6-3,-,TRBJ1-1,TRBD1,TGTGCCAGCAGTTACGGGGACAGGGAAGCTTTCTTT,CASSYGDREAFF
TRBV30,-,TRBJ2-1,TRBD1,TGTGCCTGGAAACCCCAGGGGGCCAAAAATGAGCAGTTCTTC,CAWKPQGAKNEQFF
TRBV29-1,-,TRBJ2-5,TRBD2,TGCAGTGCTATCCGACTAGCGGGGGTTCGTGAGACCCAGTACTTC,CSAIRLAGVRETQYF
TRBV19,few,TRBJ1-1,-,TGTGCCAGTAGTTTGGGACATACTGAAGCTTTCTTT,CASSLGHTEAFF
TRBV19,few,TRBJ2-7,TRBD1,TGTGCCAGTAGTATCCCCTTTTCAGGGGGCGCCTCCTACGAGCAGTACTTC,CASSIPFSGGASYEQYF
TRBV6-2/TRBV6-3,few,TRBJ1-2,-,TGTGCCAGCAGGTTGGACGGGAGCTATGGCTACACCTTC,CASRLDGSYGYTF
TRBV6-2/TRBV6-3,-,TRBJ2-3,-,TGTGCCAGCAGCCTTGACGGGCCTTCCACAGATACGCAGTATTTT,CASSLDGPSTDTQYF
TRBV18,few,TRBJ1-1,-,TGTGCCAGCTCACTAGATGCAGGGGCCCTGAACACTGAAGCTTTCTTT,CASSLDAGALNTEAFF
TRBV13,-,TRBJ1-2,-,TGTGCCAGCAGCTTAGGCCTCCAATATGGCTACACCTTC,CASSLGLQYGYTF
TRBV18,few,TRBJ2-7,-,TGTGCCAGCTCACTCGACCGGACAGTCTACGAGCAGTACTTC,CASSLDRTVYEQYF
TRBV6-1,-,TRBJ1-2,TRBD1,TGTGCCAGCAGTGAAACCCAGGGGGACTATGGCTACACCTTC,CASSETQGDYGYTF
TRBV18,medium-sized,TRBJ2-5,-,TGTGCCAGCTCACCACAGAAGCAAGAGACCCAGTACTTC,CASSPQKQETQYF
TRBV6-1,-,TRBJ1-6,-,TGTGCCAGCCATGGGGGTGGAAATTCACCCCTCCACTTT,CASHGGGNSPLHF
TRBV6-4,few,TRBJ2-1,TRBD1,TGTGCCAGCAGTCCCTTCCCCGCCCTGACAGGGGGAAGGGTCCAGAATGAGCAGTTCTTC,CASSPFPALTGGRVQNEQFF
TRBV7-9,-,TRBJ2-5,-,TGTGCCAGCAGCATTTTGACCAAACAAGAGACCCAGTACTTC,CASSILTKQETQYF
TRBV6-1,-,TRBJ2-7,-,TGTGCCACCCGCTTAGAAGGACTTAGAGCCTACGAGCAGTACTTC,CATRLEGLRAYEQYF
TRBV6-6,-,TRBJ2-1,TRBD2,TGTGCCAGCAGTTATCTGCCGGGAGGGCATGAGCAGTTCTTC,CASSYLPGGHEQFF
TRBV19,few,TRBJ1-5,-,TGTGCCAGTACCAACTGGGGGAGCCAGACAGCTCCCCAGCATTTT,CASTNWGSQTAPQHF
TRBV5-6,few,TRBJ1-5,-,TGTGCCAGCAGCTGGCGGGGGGGCGGGAATCAGCCCCAGCATTTT,CASSWRGGGNQPQHF
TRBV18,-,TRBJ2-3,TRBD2,TGTGCCAGCTCAAGCCGCGGGGGGGCAGATACGCAGTATTTT,CASSSRGGADTQYF
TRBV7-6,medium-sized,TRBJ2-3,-,TGTGCCAGCAGCTTAGGGTTCGGGGGAGTAACTACGACAGATACGCAGTATTTT,CASSLGFGGVTTTDTQYF
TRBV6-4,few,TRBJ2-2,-,TGTGCCAGCAGCTCTCCCTCAGGGGACACCGGGGAGCTGTTTTTT,CASSSPSGDTGELFF
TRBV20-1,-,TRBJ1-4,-,TGCAGTGCTAGAGATATTGAGGATGAAAAACTGTTTTTT,CSARDIEDEKLFF
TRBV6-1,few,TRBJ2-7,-,TGTGCCAGCAGTGACGCCCCTACCTACGAGCAGTACTTC,CASSDAPTYEQYF
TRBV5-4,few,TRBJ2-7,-,TGTGCCAGCAGCCCCGGCCCCGCGGTGGGCGAGCAGTACTTC,CASSPGPAVGEQYF
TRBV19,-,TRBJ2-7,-,TGTGCCAGTAGTATGTATGGAGGGGGCAGCTACGAGCAGTACTTC,CASSMYGGGSYEQYF
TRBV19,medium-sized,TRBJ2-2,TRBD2,TGTGCCAGTAGTTGGGGACTAGCGGGAGGGCCTAACGGGGAGCTGTTTTTT,CASSWGLAGGPNGELFF
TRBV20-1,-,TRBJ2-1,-,TGCAGTGCTCAGGTAAACTACAACAATGAGCAGTTCTTC,CSAQVNYNNEQFF
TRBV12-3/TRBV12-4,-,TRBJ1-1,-,TGTGCCAGCAGTCCTAACACAGTGAACACTGAAGCTTTCTTT,CASSPNTVNTEAFF
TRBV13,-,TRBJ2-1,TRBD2,TGTGCCAGCAGCTTAGTGAGCGGGAGGGCCAATGAGCAGTTCTTC,CASSLVSGRANEQFF
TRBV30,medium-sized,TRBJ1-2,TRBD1,TGTGCCTGGGCTGGGACAGGGGGTGGCTACACCTTC,CAWAGTGGGYTF
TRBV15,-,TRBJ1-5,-,TGTGCCACCAGCAGAGATCGTGCACCCGGCAATCAGCCCCAGCATTTT,CATSRDRAPGNQPQHF
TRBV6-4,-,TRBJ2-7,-,TGTGCCAGCAGTGGGTCTGTAAAGTGGGTCCACGAGCAGTACTTC,CASSGSVKWVHEQYF
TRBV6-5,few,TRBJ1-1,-,TGTGCCAGCAGTTATAGGGGAGAGCGGGAAGCTTTCTTT,CASSYRGEREAFF
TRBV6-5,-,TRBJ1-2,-,TGTGCCAGCAACCCCGACAGGTACAATGGCTACACCTTC,CASNPDRYNGYTF
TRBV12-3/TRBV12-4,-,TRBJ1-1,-,TGTGCCAGCAGTTTAAGTGTCGGGGAGGCTTTCTTT,CASSLSVGEAFF
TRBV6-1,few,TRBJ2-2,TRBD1,TGTGCCAGCGGACAGGGGATTACCGGGGAGCTGTTTTTT,CASGQGITGELFF
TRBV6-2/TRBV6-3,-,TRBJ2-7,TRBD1,TGTGCCAGCAGTTCGTTCGGCAGGGGGCTCACCGAGCAGTACTTC,CASSSFGRGLTEQYF
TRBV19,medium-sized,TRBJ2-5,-,TGTGCCAGTTCTCGCCACGTGCTAGAGACCCAGTACTTC,CASSRHVLETQYF
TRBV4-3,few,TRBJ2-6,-,TGCGCCAGCAGCCAAGATGGGACAACTGGGGCCAACGTCCTGACTTTC,CASSQDGTTGANVLTF
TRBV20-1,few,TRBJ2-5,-,TGCAGTGCTCCCCCTGGGGATTACCAAGAGACCCAGTACTTC,CSAPPGDYQETQYF
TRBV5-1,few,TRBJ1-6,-,TGCGCCAGCAGCTTGGCGGCAGAGAATTCACCCCTCCACTTT,CASSLAAENSPLHF